The entry below gives a single T cell receptor beta chain sequence along with its context. Its specificity is unknown. The V end lost 3 bases, the J end lost 1 base, and 13 bases lay between the germline ends. Germline V gives CDR1 SGDLS, CDR2 YYNGEE. This CDR3 comprises 15 residues. T cells were sequenced at a targeted depth of 1 in 200,000 to 1 in 1 million. Repertoires were generated with immunoSEQ multiplex PCR, while TCRdb's copy carries only in-frame clones and drops some. This table holds about 120,000 clones, 70% to 90% found once. This sample was included in a study of cytotoxic CD8 clonotypes in ibrutinib-treated CLL. Study information: IGHV unmutated 17 to 18; relapsed/refractory 11; treatment-naive over 14. Notes on the study in general: Sampling times, which were not matched between the groups, differed between sustained-remission patients and progressing patients.

This receptor was identified in a human donor with chronic lymphocytic leukemia. This specimen was PBMCs, taken after 24 months of ibrutinib treatment. V is TRBV9 and J is TRBJ1-1; maybe TRBD1 (5 bases). CDR3 DNA sequence: TGTGCCAGCAGCGACCTCCGTGACAGGAACACTGAAGCTTTCTTT. It is translated as CASSDLRDRNTEAFF.